This paragraph covers one T cell receptor beta chain sequence. This clone was observed once. No antigen is known for it. No qualities accompany the bases; no much larger clone lies one base away. The germline V gene (reference sequence) provides CDR1 SEHNR and CDR2 FQNEAQ. The V end loses 4 bases and the J end loses 4 bases, and a stretch of 20 bases separates them. Its CDR3 holds 16 amino acids, cysteine through phenylalanine. Only the CDR3 DNA stays, 48 bases, in frame from base 1. The library was made by the immunoSEQ multiplex PCR assay. Adaptive Biotechnologies carried out high-throughput TCR-beta CDR3 sequencing of genomic DNA for most patients. In the source study's methods: Adaptive's ImmunoSEQ software was the source of the TCR sequencing data for 15 to 20 patients, while three other patients were processed with MiXCR and VDJtools. Because the origin of CDR3 nucleotide sequences shared between donor and recipient could not be assigned, those sequences were removed. At least 2-fold expansion over unstimulated cells and a minimum CFSE-low frequency of 0.002% (template counts) or 0.001% (read counts) were required for clones to be classified as alloreactive. A clone was considered mappable if detected in the sequenced pre-transplant spleen, lymph node, or MLR CFSE-low populations of the donor or recipient. Cumulative frequency of alloreactive clones was calculated as a percentage of all sequences weighted by copy number. TCRdb obtained this table from immuneACCESS and retained in-frame rearrangements with V and J assigned. These tables miss some clones; where compared with another copy, unresolved V genes account for less than half of the shortfall, and the remainder is unexplained. V and J calls and clone size are as listed in that table; D and trimming were resolved from the DNA. In all, the sample holds about 10,000 clones, and about 90% of those were seen once. The ten largest clones capture approximately 2.2% of the sample.

The data were taken from a study of graft-versus-host responses after intestinal transplantation (dated by TCRdb to about 2021). For context, the study as a whole: Multivisceral, liver-intestinal, or isolated intestinal transplants were received by the recipients. Donor T cell macrochimerism was defined as a peak of at least 4% donor T cells among recipient peripheral blood mononuclear cells. Of the approximately 25 intestinal transplant recipients enrolled in the cohort, one of whom was a retransplant, a few patients without pretransplant specimens were excluded. Every recipient was given anti-thymocyte globulin induction, followed by about 3 years of maintenance tacrolimus and steroids. To identify alloreactive clones, pre-transplant mixed lymphocyte reaction products were sequenced and compared with unstimulated pre-transplant donor and recipient T cells. Samples from a few later patients were sequenced in-house on an Illumina MiSeq with MiXCR processing rather than by the commercial service. Bulk TCR-beta CDR3 sequencing was used to track graft-versus-host and host-versus-graft alloreactive T cell clones in the graft, circulation and bone marrow after intestinal transplantation.

Points the paper makes about the study in general: Early after transplant, peak levels of circulating GvH clones were found to be associated with declines in HvG clones. In patients with donor T cell macrochimerism, the allografts had high GvH to HvG T cell clonal ratios. GvH clones were detected in recipient bone marrow, and some of these GvH clones were observed earlier in ileal mucosa or blood, consistent with an intestinal mucosal origin. The relatively low number and heterogeneity of intestinal transplant patients limited the conclusions.

Blood samples were collected up to 4 times in the first month after transplant and then at least monthly when available. This clonotype was obtained from a human patient who received an intestinal transplant, so some T cells may come from the graft donor. The receptor chain draws on TRBV7-9 and TRBJ2-7, and TRBD2 may be the D gene, going by 6 matching bases. The sample here was PBMCs, taken approximately 46 days after intestinal transplant. The CDR3 amino acid sequence is: CASSSPWGREVYEQYF. The DNA sequence reads TGTGCCAGCAGCTCCCCCTGGGGCAGGGAGGTTTACGAGCAGTACTTC.